These T cell receptor beta chains were read from a single sample in a study of blood T cell repertoires in COVID-19. Here immunoSEQ multiplex PCR was the method, and the copy in TCRdb shows in-frame clones only, minus some. The sample gives about 83,000 clones, around 85% of which show up once; 5% to 5.5% is in the top ten. The specimen was peripheral blood. These TCRs come from a man between 60 and 75 years old with acute or convalescent COVID-19. The CDR3 runs from the conserved cysteine through the conserved F or W. The D gene is left open where the match is weak. Rows give clone size only sometimes, using once, few, many, or a class for an expanded clone.

TRBJ1-1 | - | TRBD1 | TRBV6-5 | TGTGCCAGCAGCCCGGAGGAGGGGGCATCCACTGAAGCTTTCTTT | CASSPEEGASTEAFF
TRBJ1-1 | - | - | TRBV19 | TGTGCCAGTAGTATAGGGGCAGGAATGAACACTGAAGCTTTCTTT | CASSIGAGMNTEAFF
TRBJ2-1 | - | TRBD2 | TRBV5-1 | TGCGCCAGCAGCTTCAGCGGGGATAGCTCCTACAATGAGCAGTTCTTC | CASSFSGDSSYNEQFF
TRBJ2-3 | - | - | TRBV7-8 | TGTGCCAGCAGCCGAGTAGAGGTAGTAGCAGATACGCAGTATTTT | CASSRVEVVADTQYF
TRBJ1-2 | - | - | TRBV19 | TGTGCCAGTCGGGGGGCATCTGGCTACACCTTC | CASRGASGYTF
TRBJ2-7 | - | - | TRBV4-3 | TGCGCCAGCAGCCAAGATACTAACTACGAGCAGTACTTC | CASSQDTNYEQYF
TRBJ1-1 | once | - | TRBV18 | TGTGCCAGCTCCCCTAACGGGGTAGTTGGTCTCTCGGGGAACACTGAAGCTTTCTTT | CASSPNGVVGLSGNTEAFF
TRBJ2-1 | - | - | TRBV7-2 | TGTGTCAGTCGGTTGGGGAGGTATGAGCAGTTCTTC | CVSRLGRYEQFF
TRBJ1-1 | - | TRBD1 | TRBV5-6 | TGTGCCAGCAGCACCTCACAGGGGGGCACTGAAGCTTTCTTT | CASSTSQGGTEAFF
TRBJ2-1 | - | TRBD1 | TRBV7-2 | TGTGCCAGCAGCCCCCGGGACAGGGGGATACACAATGAGCAGTTCTTC | CASSPRDRGIHNEQFF
TRBJ1-2 | few | - | TRBV3-1/TRBV3-2 | TGTGCCAGCAGCCAAGGTTCCCCGCGGAGCCTCTATGGCTACACCTTC | CASSQGSPRSLYGYTF
TRBJ1-1 | - | - | TRBV7-2 | TGTGCCAGCAGCTCAGGCCGTGTCAACACTGAAGCTTTCTTT | CASSSGRVNTEAFF
TRBJ1-2 | - | TRBD1 | TRBV5-1 | TGCGCCAGCAGCTTTGGGGGGACAGGGGGCGAAGGCTACACCTTC | CASSFGGTGGEGYTF
TRBJ2-1 | - | TRBD2 | TRBV19 | TGTGCCAGTAGTATGACTAGCGGGACTTACAATGAGCAGTTCTTC | CASSMTSGTYNEQFF
TRBJ1-1 | once | TRBD1 | TRBV7-9 | TGTGCCAGCAGCCGACAGGGAACTGAAGCTTTCTTT | CASSRQGTEAFF
TRBJ1-1 | - | - | TRBV30 | TGTGCCTGGAGTGGCAGGGGTGGGAACACTGAAGCTTTCTTT | CAWSGRGGNTEAFF
TRBJ2-1 | - | - | TRBV5-4 | TGTGCCAGCAGCCGGTGGCTAGCGAACAATGAGCAGTTCTTC | CASSRWLANNEQFF
TRBJ1-1 | once | TRBD1 | TRBV10-3 | TGTGCCGCCGGACAGGGCCGGGGGAACACTGAAGCTTTCTTT | CAAGQGRGNTEAFF
TRBJ2-1 | - | TRBD2 | TRBV7-6 | TGTGCCAGCAGTTTGACCGGGACTAGCGGGGGGGTTAATGAGCAGTTCTTC | CASSLTGTSGGVNEQFF
TRBJ2-7 | - | TRBD2 | TRBV7-2 | TGTGCCAGCAGCTTAGAGTCGGGACTAGCGATTTCTACCTACGAGCAGTACTTC | CASSLESGLAISTYEQYF
TRBJ1-4 | - | - | TRBV30 | TGTGCCTGGGCCGCGTGGGACTACAATGAAAAACTGTTTTTT | CAWAAWDYNEKLFF
TRBJ2-1 | - | - | TRBV28 | TGTGCCAGCAGCGTAAGGTCCGGGGATGAGCAGTTCTTC | CASSVRSGDEQFF
TRBJ2-4 | - | TRBD2 | TRBV6-6 | TGTGCCAGCAGTTCCTCCGGACTAGCGGCAAACATTCAGTACTTC | CASSSSGLAANIQYF
TRBJ2-5 | once | - | TRBV14 | TGTGCCAGCAGCCCCTGGGCAAGCGGATACCAAGAGACCCAGTACTTC | CASSPWASGYQETQYF
TRBJ1-1 | - | TRBD1 | TRBV19 | TGTGCCAGTAGTCCACGGACAGGGGTCCACACTGAAGCTTTCTTT | CASSPRTGVHTEAFF
TRBJ1-5 | - | TRBD1 | TRBV4-3 | TGCGCCAGCAGCGACCGGGACAGGGGGCCCCATCAGCCCCAGCATTTT | CASSDRDRGPHQPQHF
TRBJ2-1 | - | TRBD1 | TRBV5-8 | TGTGCCAGCAGCTTGAGGGACAGGGCGTTTAATGAGCAGTTCTTC | CASSLRDRAFNEQFF
TRBJ1-5 | - | - | TRBV21-1 | TGTGCCAGCAGCAAATCCGGATGTGTACGGCAGGGGCTAATGAACGGCAATCAGCCCCAGCATTTT | CASSKSGCVRQGLMNGNQPQHF
TRBJ1-2 | - | TRBD1 | TRBV6-5 | TGTGCCAGCAGTCGCCAACCAGGGGGAAACTATGGCTACACCTTC | CASSRQPGGNYGYTF
TRBJ2-3 | - | - | TRBV3-1/TRBV3-2 | TGTGCCAGCAGCCAAGGACTTCCGCCCCGAGATACGCAGTATTTT | CASSQGLPPRDTQYF
TRBJ1-1 | - | - | TRBV10-3 | TGTGCCATCAGTGAGGAGTTGAACACTGAAGCTTTCTTT | CAISEELNTEAFF
TRBJ1-3 | - | - | TRBV30 | TGTGCCTGGACCCTCGGACAGCTCTCTGGAAACACCATATATTTT | CAWTLGQLSGNTIYF
TRBJ2-2 | - | - | TRBV7-3 | TGTGCCAGCAGCCCCCGGTCGTCCGGCTCGGGCGGGGAGCTGTTTTTT | CASSPRSSGSGGELFF
TRBJ1-2 | - | - | TRBV10-2 | TGCGCCAGCAGCGCAACAGGGAAAGGCTATGGCTACACCTTC | CASSATGKGYGYTF
TRBJ2-1 | - | - | TRBV27 | TGTGCCAGCAGTTTATTAGGTAGCGGAAGCTCCTACAATGAGCAGTTCTTC | CASSLLGSGSSYNEQFF
TRBJ2-2 | - | TRBD2 | TRBV7-2 | TGTGCCAGCAGCCTGATTAGCGGGGTCGGACCCACCGGGGAGCTGTTTTTT | CASSLISGVGPTGELFF
TRBJ1-2 | once | - | TRBV11-2 | TGTGCCAGCAGTGATCGGGACTCTGGGAACTATGGCTACACCTTC | CASSDRDSGNYGYTF
TRBJ2-7 | few | TRBD2 | TRBV3-1/TRBV3-2 | TGTGCCAGCAGCCAAAATCTAGCGGGGGGGCCGGGTGACGAGCAGTACTTC | CASSQNLAGGPGDEQYF